This TCR beta chain derives from a study of blood T cell repertoires in COVID-19. Study summary: T cells, B-cell-depleted T cells, or PBMCs supplied cDNA or gDNA.

V lost 4 bases and J 9 bases, leaving 13 bases between the germline ends. Germline lookup yields CDR1 MNHEY and CDR2 SVGAGI. The CDR3 extends over 13 amino acids. The method was immunoSEQ multiplex PCR; TCRdb's version includes in-frame clones alone and lacks a portion of them. This sample has fewer than 400,000 clones; around 85% occur once, and the top ten carry about 2%. The gene calls are TRBV6-5 and TRBJ2-4; D is unclear. This sequence originates from a woman younger than 45 who had been exposed to COVID-19. The material sequenced was PBMCs or T cells enriched from blood (not recorded which). The CDR3 reads CASSSSPQTIQYF. CDR3 DNA sequence: TGTGCCAGCAGTTCCTCCCCACAAACCATTCAGTACTTC.